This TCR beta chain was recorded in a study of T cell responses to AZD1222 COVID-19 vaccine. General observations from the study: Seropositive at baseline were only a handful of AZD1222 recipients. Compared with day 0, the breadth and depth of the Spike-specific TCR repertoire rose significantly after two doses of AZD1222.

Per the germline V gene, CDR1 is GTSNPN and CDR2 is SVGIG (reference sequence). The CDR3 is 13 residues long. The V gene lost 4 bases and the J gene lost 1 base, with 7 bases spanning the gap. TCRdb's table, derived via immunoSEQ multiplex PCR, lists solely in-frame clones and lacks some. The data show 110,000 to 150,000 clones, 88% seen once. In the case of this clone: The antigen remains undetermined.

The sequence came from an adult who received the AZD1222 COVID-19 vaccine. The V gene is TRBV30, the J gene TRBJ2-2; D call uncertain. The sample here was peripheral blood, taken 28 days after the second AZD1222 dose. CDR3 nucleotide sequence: TGTGCCTGGAATCCAGGGAACACCGGGGAGCTGTTTTTT. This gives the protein CAWNPGNTGELFF.